The TCR beta chain described here comes from a study of Ad26.COV2.S vaccination and SARS-CoV-2 variants. The CDR3 consists of 13 residues. Between the trimmed V and J ends, which lost 0 bases and 7 bases, there was a span of 10 bases. The germline gives CDR1 SGHAT, CDR2 FQNNGV. Treatment indicated: around 19 received Ad26.COV2.S at low or high dose, single or two shots; 5 received placebo; per-sample allocation not given. Samples analyzed were those drawn on day 63 after the first vaccine or placebo injection. Data came from immunoSEQ multiplex PCR; TCRdb stores just in-frame clones and leaves some out. The sample carries roughly 700,000 clones, more than 80% recorded once.

The specimen was peripheral blood, collected in a trial of Ad26.COV2.S vaccine versus placebo. The chain is built from TRBV11-2 and TRBJ2-7; D might be TRBD2 (5 bases). This clonotype originated in a person between 18 and 65 years old who received the Ad26.COV2.S COVID-19 vaccine or a placebo. This CDR3 reads CASSLDEGLEQYF. The CDR3 DNA is TGTGCCAGCAGCTTAGATGAGGGATTGGAGCAGTACTTC.